The entry below describes one T cell receptor beta chain. Unique molecular identifiers (one per individual cDNA molecule) were attached. TCRdb itself ran the 5' RACE reads through MiXCR, one entry per CDR3 protein. The table shows tens of thousands of distinct CDR3 sequences, with under 15% occurring only once. This entry comes from a study of early T cells in non-severe SARS-CoV-2 infection. Study details: The sequenced material was bulk RNA from unsorted whole blood, and its chains were unpaired.

The CDR3 is 14 amino acids. Germline assignment: CDR1 SEHNR and CDR2 FQNEAQ (reference sequence). V was shortened by 0 bases and J by 5 bases, with 10 bases between the two germline ends. Sequencing input: whole blood. This TCR came from an adult who was a healthcare worker with PCR-confirmed SARS-CoV-2 infection or an uninfected control (not recorded which). The rearrangement joins TRBV7-9 to TRBJ2-5; a weak D match, TRBD2 (5 bases). The DNA for the CDR3 is TGTGCCAGCAGCTTAGCGGAGGCTACGGAGACCCAGTACTTC. Protein: CASSLAEATETQYF.